This note documents a single TCR beta chain sequence. Antigen unknown. Sequenced by immunoSEQ multiplex PCR; TCRdb stores in-frame clones only, minus some. The data show about 93,000 clones, roughly 91% seen once. Exclusion of a patient followed from autoimmune disease history or systemic immunosuppression. The data stem from a study of OX40 agonist ivuxolimab in advanced cancers. Study details: Patients with prior anti-PD-1, anti-PD-L1 or anti-CTLA-4 therapy were eligible; about 40% had some.

Broader study findings: The study did not work out the antigen specificity of the expanded peripheral T cells. The 0.1-3.0 mg/kg partial responders had among the lowest clonal expansion.

The sequencing here drew on CD4+ or CD8+ T cells sorted from blood, taken in a trial of the OX40 agonist ivuxolimab. This receptor was obtained from an adult with an advanced solid tumor such as melanoma, head and neck, liver or kidney cancer.

Written as DNA, the CDR3 is TGTGCCAGCAGTTACGGGCCACAGAATACGCAGTATTTT. Translating it yields CASSYGPQNTQYF. V gene TRBV6-5 combines with J gene TRBJ2-3; no reliable D call. The CDR3 contains 13 residues. Trimming cost V 2 bases and J 7 bases, with 10 bases left between them. Per germline, CDR1 MNHEY and CDR2 SVGAGI.